This TCR beta chain was obtained from a study of CD8+ T cells in alopecia areata. Study-level points and caveats: An increase in clonality over normal scalp was evident in lesional scalp, especially alopecia totalis/universalis. Between patients, shared TCR sequences were less clear than in mice. This was possibly due in part to HLA diversity in the patient population.

Points on this clone: Its antigen is unidentified.

Following extraction, RNA underwent reverse transcription to cDNA, which served as the sequencing template. Data came from immunoSEQ multiplex PCR; TCRdb stores just in-frame clones and leaves some out. The table includes roughly 30,000 clones, more than 55% detected once. V was pared by 3 bases and J by 2 bases, with 5 bases of the junction left unmatched. The CDR3 has 15 residues. The germline CDR1 and CDR2 sequences are SGHRS and YFSETQ. Alopecia areata patients had lesional scalp punch biopsies and peripheral blood taken from them. The specimen was NKG2D-high CD8+ T cells sorted from blood. The chain links TRBV5-1 to TRBJ2-3; 8 positions match TRBD2. This receptor was identified in a human donor with alopecia areata. CDR3 sequence (DNA): TGCGCCAGCAGCTACGATAGCGGGAACACAGATACGCAGTATTTT. This encodes CASSYDSGNTDTQYF. Looking up the rest from reference TRBV5-1 and TRBJ2-3 gives the full variable domain: KAGVTQTPRYLIKTRGQQVTLSCSPISGHRSVSWYQQTPGQGLQFLFEYFSETQRNKGNFPGRFSGRQFSNSRSEMNVSTLELGDSALYLCASSYDSGNTDTQYFGPGTRLTVL.